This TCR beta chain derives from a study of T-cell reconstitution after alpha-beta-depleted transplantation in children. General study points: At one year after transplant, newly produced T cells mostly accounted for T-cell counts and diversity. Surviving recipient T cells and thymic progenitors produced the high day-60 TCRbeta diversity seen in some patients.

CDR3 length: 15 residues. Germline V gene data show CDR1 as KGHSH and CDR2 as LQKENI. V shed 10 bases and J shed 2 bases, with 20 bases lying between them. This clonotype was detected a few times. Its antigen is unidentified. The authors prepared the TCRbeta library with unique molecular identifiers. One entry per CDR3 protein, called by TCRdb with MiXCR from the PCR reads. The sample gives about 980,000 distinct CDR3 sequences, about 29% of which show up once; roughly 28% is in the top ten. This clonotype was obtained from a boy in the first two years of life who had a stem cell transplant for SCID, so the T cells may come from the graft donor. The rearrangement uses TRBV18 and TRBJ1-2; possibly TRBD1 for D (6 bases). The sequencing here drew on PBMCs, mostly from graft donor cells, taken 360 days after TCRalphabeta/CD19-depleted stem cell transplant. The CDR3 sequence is CATTMGQPINYGYTF. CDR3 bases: TGTGCCACCACCATGGGACAACCAATAAACTATGGCTACACCTTC.